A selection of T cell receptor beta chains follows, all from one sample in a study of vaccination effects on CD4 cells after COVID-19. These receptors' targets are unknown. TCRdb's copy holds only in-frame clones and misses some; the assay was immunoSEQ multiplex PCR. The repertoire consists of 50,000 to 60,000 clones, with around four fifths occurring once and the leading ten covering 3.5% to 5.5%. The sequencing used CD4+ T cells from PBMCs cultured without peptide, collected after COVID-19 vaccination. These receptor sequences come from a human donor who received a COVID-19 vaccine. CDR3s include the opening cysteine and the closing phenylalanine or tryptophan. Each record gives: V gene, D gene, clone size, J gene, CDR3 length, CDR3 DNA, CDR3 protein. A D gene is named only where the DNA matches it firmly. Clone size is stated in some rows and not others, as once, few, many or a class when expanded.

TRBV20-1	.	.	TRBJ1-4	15	TGCAGTGCTAGTCCCAGTGGGTCGAGAAGGGAAAAACTGTTTTTT	CSASPSGSRREKLFF
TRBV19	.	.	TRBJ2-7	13	TGTGCCAGTAGCCCCGCGAGAGCCTACGAGCAGTACTTC	CASSPARAYEQYF
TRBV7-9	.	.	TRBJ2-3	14	TGTGCCAGCAGCTTATATTCGGGTGCAGATACGCAGTATTTT	CASSLYSGADTQYF
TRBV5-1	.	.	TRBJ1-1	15	TGCGCCAGCAGCTTGGATCCCAGGGGAGACACTGAAGCTTTCTTT	CASSLDPRGDTEAFF
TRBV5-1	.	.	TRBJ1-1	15	TGCGCCAGCAGCTTGATTAGGGCCGGGGCCACTGAAGCTTTCTTT	CASSLIRAGATEAFF
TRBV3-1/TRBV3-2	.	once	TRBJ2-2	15	TGTGCCAGCAGAGTCTGGGGGGCGAACACCGGGGAGCTGTTTTTT	CASRVWGANTGELFF
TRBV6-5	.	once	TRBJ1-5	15	TGTGCCAGTCGTTTCGGGGGGGATAGCAATCAGCCCCAGCATTTT	CASRFGGDSNQPQHF
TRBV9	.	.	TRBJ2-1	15	TGTGCCAGCAGTCGACGACTAGAAGCCTACAATGAGCAGTTCTTC	CASSRRLEAYNEQFF
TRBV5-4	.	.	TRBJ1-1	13	TGTGCCAGCAGCTTCGGAGGGAACACTGAAGCTTTCTTT	CASSFGGNTEAFF
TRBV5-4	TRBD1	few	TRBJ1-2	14	TGTGCCAGCAGCTTCGGCAGGGGGGTTTATGGCTACACCTTC	CASSFGRGVYGYTF
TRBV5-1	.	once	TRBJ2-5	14	TGCGCCAGCAGCTTGGCCGGGGTAGAAGAGACCCAGTACTTC	CASSLAGVEETQYF
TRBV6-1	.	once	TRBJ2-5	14	TGTGCCAGCAGTGAAGTTGGTGGGAGAGAGACCCAGTACTTC	CASSEVGGRETQYF
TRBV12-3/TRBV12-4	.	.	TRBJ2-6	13	TGTGCCAGCAGGGATTCTGGGGCCAACGTCCTGACTTTC	CASRDSGANVLTF
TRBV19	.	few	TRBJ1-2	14	TGTGCCAGTAGTAGGGCCGGGACGGAGTATGGCTACACCTTC	CASSRAGTEYGYTF
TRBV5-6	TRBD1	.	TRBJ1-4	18	TGTGCCAGCAGCTCGGGACAGGGGAATTTTCTAACTAATGAAAAACTGTTTTTT	CASSSGQGNFLTNEKLFF
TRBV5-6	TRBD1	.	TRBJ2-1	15	TGTGCCAGCAGGACGCCGGGACAGGGCTACAATGAGCAGTTCTTC	CASRTPGQGYNEQFF
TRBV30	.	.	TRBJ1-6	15	TGTGCCTGGAGAGTCCGGGGCCGAGCTTATTCACCCCTCCACTTT	CAWRVRGRAYSPLHF
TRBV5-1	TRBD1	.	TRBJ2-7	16	TGCGCCAGCAGCTTGACTTCGTGGGACAGAACCTACGAGCAGTACTTC	CASSLTSWDRTYEQYF
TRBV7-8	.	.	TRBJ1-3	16	TGTGCCAGCAGCTTAGAGGGCCGTAGCTCTGGAAACACCATATATTTT	CASSLEGRSSGNTIYF
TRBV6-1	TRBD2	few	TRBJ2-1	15	TGTGCCAGCAGTGATACTAGCGCAGGTAACAATGAGCAGTTCTTC	CASSDTSAGNNEQFF
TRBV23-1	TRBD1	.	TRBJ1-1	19	TGCGCCAGCAGTCAATCATGGGGACCGGGACAGGGGGAGTACACTGAAGCTTTCTTT	CASSQSWGPGQGEYTEAFF
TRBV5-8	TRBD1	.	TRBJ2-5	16	TGTGCCAGCAGCTTGGGAACGGGACAGACACAAGAGACCCAGTACTTC	CASSLGTGQTQETQYF